The 12 T cell receptor beta chains below were found in one sample sequenced in a study of blood T cell repertoires in COVID-19. Clones were read by immunoSEQ multiplex PCR, and TCRdb kept only the in-frame ones, dropping some. Counted here are around 300,000 clones, 88% occurring once; the ten biggest clones make up 0.8% to 1%. Material for sequencing was PBMCs or T cells enriched from blood (not recorded which). Source of these receptors: a woman in her twenties or thirties who had recovered from COVID-19.

V is TRBV6-5 and J is TRBJ1-2; no clear D. The V gene lost 2 bases and the J gene lost 8 bases, with 12 bases spanning the gap. The germline V gene has CDR1 MNHEY and CDR2 SVGAGI. CDR3 length: 13 residues. The chain's CDR3 is CASSYSRLTGYTF. The CDR3 bases are TGTGCCAGCAGTTACAGCCGCCTCACCGGCTACACCTTC.

The genes are TRBV30 and TRBJ1-2; unclear D gene. CDR3 size: 12 residues. Trimming removed 3 bases from V and 2 bases from J, with 7 bases in between. Germline lookup yields CDR1 GTSNPN and CDR2 SVGIG (reference sequence). The CDR3: CAWSPVNYGYTF. The DNA of the CDR3 is TGTGCCTGGAGCCCAGTAAACTATGGCTACACCTTC.

This chain joins TRBV7-9 and TRBJ1-1; no reliable D call. CDR1 is SEHNR, CDR2 FQNEAQ, per germline (reference sequence). Trimming took 5 bases from V and 1 from J, leaving 8 bases between them. The CDR3 loop spans 13 amino acids. CDR3 nucleotide sequence: TGTGCCAGCAGCCTACTACCGAACACTGAAGCTTTCTTT. This sequence encodes CASSLLPNTEAFF.

CDR3: CASSTGTGIYEQYF. For the CDR3, the DNA is TGTGCCAGTTCGACCGGGACAGGGATTTACGAGCAGTACTTC. The chain carries TRBV9 and TRBJ2-7; 9 nucleotides align to TRBD1. The length of the CDR3 is 14 residues. The germline CDR1 and CDR2 sequences are SGDLS and YYNGEE. The ends lost 8 bases at V and 4 bases at J; junction bases unmatched: 10.

This chain links TRBV4-1 with TRBJ2-7, with 9 bases fitting TRBD2. The CDR3 runs 17 residues. CDR1 and CDR2 (germline): MGHRA, YSYEKL. The V and J ends lost 1 base and 0 bases, in that order; junction bases with no gene match: 7. DNA of the CDR3: TGCGCCAGCAGCCAAGGTTTTGAGCGGGAGGTCTCCTACGAGCAGTACTTC. It codes for CASSQGFEREVSYEQYF.

This clone came up once. The chain joins TRBV7-3 to TRBJ2-7, with D possibly matching TRBD1 (5 bases). The CDR3 is made up of 13 amino acids. V lost 1 base and J 3 bases, leaving 7 bases between the germline ends. The germline gives CDR1 SGHTA, CDR2 FQGTGA. The CDR3 nucleotides read TGTGCCAGCAGCTTAAACACAGGCTACGAGCAGTACTTC. Encoded protein: CASSLNTGYEQYF.

This chain uses TRBV24-1 with TRBJ2-1, with 14 bases fitting TRBD2. The CDR3 is made up of 17 amino acids. V shed 7 bases and J 3 bases; nucleotides not matched to a gene: 7. In germline, CDR1 is KGHDR, CDR2 SFDVKD. The CDR3 DNA is TGTGCCACCAGCTCCGGGACTAGCGGGAGAATCTACAATGAGCAGTTCTTC. Translating gives CATSSGTSGRIYNEQFF.

The chain couples TRBV6-5 to TRBJ2-3; 8 bases line up with TRBD2. Trimming removed 5 bases from V and 1 base from J; junction bases left unmatched: 5. Germline V gene sequence: CDR1 MNHEY, CDR2 SVGAGI. The CDR3 extends over 15 amino acids. The CDR3 coding sequence is TGTGCCAGCAGTACTACGCGGGGGGGCACAGATACGCAGTATTTT. It is translated as CASSTTRGGTDTQYF.

The chain has TRBV6-6 and TRBJ1-5; D not resolved. Trimming removed 2 bases from V and 4 bases from J, with 15 bases in between. There are 16 residues in the CDR3. The germline V gene has CDR1 MNHNY and CDR2 SVGAGI (reference sequence). Written as DNA, the CDR3 is TGTGCCAGCAGTTACCCGAACGGGTTTGGGAATCAGCCCCAGCATTTT. Translating gives CASSYPNGFGNQPQHF.

The chain recombines TRBV13 with TRBJ2-3; TRBD2 is a possible D gene (5 bases). V was clipped by 0 bases and J by 3 bases, with 13 bases between them. CDR3 length: 16 amino acids. Germline lookup yields CDR1 PRHDT and CDR2 FYEKMQ (reference sequence). The CDR3 loop is CASSLGPKRKTDTQYF. In DNA, the CDR3 is TGTGCCAGCAGCTTAGGCCCCAAGCGGAAGACAGATACGCAGTATTTT. Full variable domain (remainder filled in from reference TRBV13 and TRBJ2-3): AAGVIQSPRHLIKEKRETATLKCYPIPRHDTVYWYQQGPGQDPQFLISFYEKMQSDKGSIPDRFSAQQFSDYHSELNMSSLELGDSALYFCASSLGPKRKTDTQYFGPGTRLTVL.

This sequence joins TRBV24-1 and TRBJ1-6; 7 nucleotides agree with TRBD1. This CDR3 contains 13 residues. Germline V gives CDR1 KGHDR, CDR2 SFDVKD. V trimming: 4 bases; J trimming: 9 bases; junction bases outside the gene matches: 2. The CDR3 protein is CATSEGDSSPLHF. The CDR3 DNA follows: TGTGCCACCAGTGAGGGGGACAGTTCACCCCTCCACTTT.

The chain recombines TRBV6-1 with TRBJ1-6; D uncertain. The germline V gene encodes CDR1 MNHNS and CDR2 SASEGT. The CDR3 loop spans 14 amino acids. V was trimmed by 2 bases and J by 9 bases, leaving 11 bases between them. CDR3 amino acids: CASSEILIISPLHF. Written as DNA, the CDR3 is TGTGCCAGCAGTGAAATACTTATAATTTCACCCCTCCACTTT.